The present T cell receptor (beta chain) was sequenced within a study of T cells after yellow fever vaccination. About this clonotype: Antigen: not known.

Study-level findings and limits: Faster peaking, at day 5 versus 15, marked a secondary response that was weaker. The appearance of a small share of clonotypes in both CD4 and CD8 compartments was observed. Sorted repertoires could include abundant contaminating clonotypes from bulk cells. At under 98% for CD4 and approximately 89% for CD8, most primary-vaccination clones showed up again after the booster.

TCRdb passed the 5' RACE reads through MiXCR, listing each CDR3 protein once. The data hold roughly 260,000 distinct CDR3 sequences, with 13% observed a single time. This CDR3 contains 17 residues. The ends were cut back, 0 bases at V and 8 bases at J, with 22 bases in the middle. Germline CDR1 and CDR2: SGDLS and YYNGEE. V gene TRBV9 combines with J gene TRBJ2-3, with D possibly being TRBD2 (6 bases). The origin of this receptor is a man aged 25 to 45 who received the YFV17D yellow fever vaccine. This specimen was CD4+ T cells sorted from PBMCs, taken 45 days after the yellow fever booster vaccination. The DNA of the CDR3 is TGTGCCAGCAGCGTAGGCTTCAGCGGGTCAGGGTCGGGTACGCAGTATTTT. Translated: CASSVGFSGSGSGTQYF. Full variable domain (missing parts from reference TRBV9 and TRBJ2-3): DSGVTQTPKHLITATGQRVTLRCSPRSGDLSVYWYQQSLDQGLQFLIQYYNGEERAKGNILERFSAQQFPDLHSELNLSSLELGDSALYFCASSVGFSGSGSGTQYFGPGTRLTVL.